The 31 T cell receptor beta chains reported below all come from one sample, sequenced in a study of response to subunit inactivated influenza vaccine. TCRdb re-derived calls from the RT-PCR reads in MiXCR, one entry per CDR3 protein. This sample has about 520,000 distinct CDR3 sequences, with approximately 7.3% found just once. The sample here was PBMCs from blood, taken around 2 years after vaccination. The receptors derive from a man aged 45 to 75 who received an inactivated influenza vaccine.

The chain is built from TRBV24-1 and TRBJ2-3; 9 bases match TRBD2. This CDR3 comprises 14 residues. Trimming at V came to 9 bases and at J to 1 base, leaving 4 bases not matched to a gene. Germline lookup yields CDR1 KGHDR and CDR2 SFDVKD. The DNA of the CDR3 is TGTGCCACCGCGGCTAGCGGGGGCACAGATACGCAGTATTTT. Translating it yields CATAASGGTDTQYF.

Concerning this clonotype itself: This may arise from a read error, as a much more abundant clone is one base away. The rearrangement uses TRBV24-1 and TRBJ2-3; unclear D gene. This CDR3 spans 13 amino acids. In germline, CDR1 is KGHDR, CDR2 SFDVKD. CDR3 sequence reads: CSTSDLYTDTQYF. DNA for the CDR3: TGTTCCACCAGTGATTTGTACACAGATACGCAGTATTTT.

The J gene is TRBJ2-7, the V gene TRBV4-2; a possible D gene is TRBD2 (6 bases). V was trimmed by 3 bases and J by 2 bases, leaving 17 bases between them. The CDR3 has 16 amino acids. Germline V gene lookup returns CDR1 LGHNA and CDR2 YNFKEQ. The CDR3 region has the DNA TGTGCCAGCAGCCAGGAAGGTCGCGGGGAGACCTACGAGCAGTACTTC. It is translated as CASSQEGRGETYEQYF.

This chain connects TRBV7-2 to TRBJ1-3; D ambiguous. The CDR3 has 12 residues. The V end was cut by 7 bases, the J end by 4 bases, with 8 bases between. The germline V gene encodes CDR1 SGHTA and CDR2 FQGNSA. CDR3 nucleotide sequence: TGTGCCAGCACACGGAACGGAAACACCATATATTTT. This codes for CASTRNGNTIYF.

Many counts were recorded for this clonotype. Germline is not matched at one junction end, which may reflect a read error. The chain uses TRBV29-1 and TRBJ2-1; 13 nucleotides line up with TRBD2. The CDR3 has 11 amino acids. CDR1 is SQVTM and CDR2 is ANQGSEA in the germline V gene. This CDR3 reads CSASITSGRVF. The CDR3 region has the DNA TGCAGCGCCTCGATTACTAGCGGGAGGGTCTTC.

This clonotype was found many times. This chain uses TRBV6-5 with TRBJ2-5; D perhaps matches TRBD2 (5 bases). Trimming removed 1 base from V and 0 bases from J, with 15 bases in between. Looked up from germline, CDR1 is MNHEY and CDR2 is SVGAGI. The CDR3 runs to 17 residues. The CDR3 region is CASSYYWSGGYQETQYF. Here the CDR3 DNA reads TGTGCCAGCAGTTACTATTGGTCTGGCGGGTACCAAGAGACCCAGTACTTC.

The J gene is TRBJ1-6, the V gene TRBV3-1, with D possibly matching TRBD1 (6 bases). There are 15 residues in the CDR3. Germline V lookup: CDR1 LGHDT, CDR2 YNNKEL (reference sequence). V was pared by 4 bases and J by 4 bases, with 11 bases between. CDR3 region: CASSPTDRYNSPLHF. CDR3 nucleotides: TGTGCCAGCAGCCCTACAGACAGGTATAATTCACCCCTCCACTTT.

The CDR3 reads CASSQDRAVYNEQFF. The CDR3 DNA reads TGCGCCAGCAGCCAAGATAGGGCAGTTTACAATGAGCAGTTCTTC. This rearrangement joins TRBV4-3 to TRBJ2-1; D unresolved. Per the germline V gene, CDR1 is LGHNA and CDR2 is YSLEER. The CDR3 is 15 amino acids. The V gene lost 0 bases and the J gene lost 4 bases, with 10 bases spanning the gap.

By share of the sample, this clonotype is large (0.1 to 1%). J is TRBJ2-3 and V is TRBV4-1; 15 positions agree with TRBD2. The CDR3 covers 18 residues. Looked up from germline, CDR1 is MGHRA and CDR2 is YSYEKL. V lost 6 bases to trimming and J lost 2 bases; unmatched junction nucleotides: 9. This CDR3 reads CASSHWTSGGVYTDTQYF. The CDR3 DNA reads as TGCGCCAGCAGTCACTGGACTAGCGGGGGGGTATACACAGATACGCAGTATTTT.

The chain has TRBV20-1 and TRBJ2-3; TRBD1 might be the D (6 bases). This CDR3 has 14 residues. With 6 bases removed from V and 2 bases from J, the gap between germline ends came to 15 bases. The germline V gene encodes CDR1 DFQATT and CDR2 SNEGSKA (reference sequence). The CDR3 region has the DNA TGCAGTGCCCCAGTTCAGGGGTCCACAGATACGCAGTATTTT. It is translated as CSAPVQGSTDTQYF.

This clonotype was counted a few times. The chain recombines TRBV24-1 with TRBJ1-4, with a weak D call TRBD1 (5 bases). Germline CDR1 KGHDR, CDR2 SFDVKD. Trimming took 2 bases from V and 0 from J, leaving 9 bases between them. This CDR3 has 16 amino acids. CDR3 loop: CATSDSRQPTNEKLFF. CDR3 DNA: TGTGCCACCAGTGATTCGCGACAGCCAACTAATGAAAAACTGTTTTTT.

The chain is built from TRBV6-1 and TRBJ2-1; TRBD2 agrees at 10 bases. The germline V gene encodes CDR1 MNHNS and CDR2 SASEGT. The J segment lost 7 bases and the V segment lost 7 bases, leaving 7 bases of the junction unmatched. The CDR3 runs 14 residues. Here the CDR3 DNA reads TGTGCCAGCACAAAGCGGGAGGGTTGGAATGAGCAGTTCTTC. Translation: CASTKREGWNEQFF.

This clonotype has a count of ten or more. This sequence joins TRBV7-8 and TRBJ1-2; maybe TRBD1 (5 bases). Trimming removed 5 bases at V and 2 bases at J, with 15 bases between. CDR3 size: 15 residues. CDR1 and CDR2 (germline): SGHVS, FQNEAQ. The CDR3: CASSPGTVVNYGYTF. As DNA, the CDR3 is TGTGCCAGCAGCCCGGGGACCGTCGTAAACTATGGCTACACCTTC.

There are a few counts of this clonotype. The chain is built from TRBV29-1 and TRBJ1-1; D gene unclear. Per the germline V gene, CDR1 is SQVTM and CDR2 is ANQGSEA. The CDR3 runs to 13 residues. Trimming cost V 6 bases and J 2 bases, with 13 bases left between them. CDR3 sequence (DNA): TGCAGCGTCTCGACGGCGAGAAACACTGAAGCTTTCTTT. Protein sequence: CSVSTARNTEAFF.

This clonotype was picked up a small number of times. This rearrangement joins TRBV20-1 to TRBJ1-5, with D tentatively TRBD1 (5 bases). CDR3 length: 14 residues. Germline values: CDR1 DFQATT, CDR2 SNEGSKA (reference sequence). V was clipped by 4 bases and J by 5 bases, with 15 bases between them. CDR3 sequence: CSATKGLRHQPQHF. The CDR3, as DNA: TGCAGTGCTACTAAGGGGCTGAGACATCAGCCCCAGCATTTT.

CDR3 in amino acids: CAISELATWVLDTQYF. The CDR3 DNA is TGTGCCATCAGTGAATTGGCCACCTGGGTCCTCGATACGCAGTATTTT. The rearrangement links TRBV10-3 to TRBJ2-3; D uncertain. CDR3 length: 16 amino acids. Trimming shortened V by 3 bases and J by 6 bases, and 19 bases separated the two germline ends. CDR1 is ENHRY and CDR2 is SYGVKD in the germline V gene.

The chain couples TRBV20-1 to TRBJ2-1; 8 bases align to TRBD2. The CDR3 sequence is 14 residues long. Germline-derived CDR1 and CDR2 are DFQATT and SNEGSKA (reference sequence). V shed 3 bases, J shed 7 bases, and the junction held 8 bases outside the gene matches. CDR3 sequence (DNA): TGCAGTGCTAGTACCGGGACTAGGGGTAATGAGCAGTTCTTC. Amino acids: CSASTGTRGNEQFF.

This clonotype was observed a handful of times. This chain uses TRBV11-2 with TRBJ2-3; 10 positions agree with TRBD2. The CDR3 totals 18 residues. CDR1 and CDR2 from the germline V gene are SGHAT and FQNNGV. The trim removed 0 bases at V and 6 bases at J, leaving 12 bases unmatched. The CDR3 reads CASSLELSGGAGGDTQYF. In DNA form, the CDR3 reads TGTGCCAGCAGCTTAGAACTGAGCGGGGGGGCTGGGGGCGATACGCAGTATTTT.

This clonotype was recorded a few times. Sequence at one end of the junction differs from germline and may be a read error. The V and J genes are TRBV5-6 and TRBJ1-1; possibly TRBD1 for D (6 bases). The germline CDR1 and CDR2 sequences are SGHDT and YYEEEE. The CDR3 consists of 17 residues. Here the CDR3 DNA reads TGTGCCTGCAGCTCATACCTTAGACAGGTACCACTCACTGAAGCTTTCTTT. Protein: CACSSYLRQVPLTEAFF. Full variable domain (outside the CDR3, taken from reference TRBV5-6 and TRBJ1-1): DAGVTQSPTHLIKTRGQQVTLRCSPKSGHDTVSWYQQALGQGPQFIFQYYEEEERQRGNFPDRFSGHQFPNYSSELNVNALLLGDSALYLCACSSYLRQVPLTEAFFGQGTRLTVV.

This clonotype was observed a few times. The rearrangement joins TRBV3-1 to TRBJ2-4, with TRBD2 matching 11 bases. There are 17 residues in the CDR3. The V segment lost 1 base and the J segment 0 bases; nucleotides outside the gene matches: 2. From germline, CDR1 is LGHDT and CDR2 YNNKEL (reference sequence). CDR3 sequence reads: CASSQVSGGVAKNIQYF. The CDR3 DNA reads TGTGCCAGCAGCCAAGTTAGCGGGGGGGTAGCCAAAAACATTCAGTACTTC.

The genes are TRBV6-5 and TRBJ2-7, with TRBD1 identical over 7 bases. The V segment lost 0 bases and the J segment 3 bases; nucleotides outside the gene matches: 2. CDR1 is MNHEY, CDR2 SVGAGI, per germline. The CDR3 loop spans 14 amino acids. DNA of the CDR3: TGTGCCAGCAGTTACTCGGACAGGTACTACGAGCAGTACTTC. Its translation: CASSYSDRYYEQYF.

This clonotype has a count of ten or more. CDR3 sequence (DNA): TGCGCCAGCAGCTTGATAGCGGGAGGAGGAAATGAGCAGTTCTTC. It specifies CASSLIAGGGNEQFF. This rearrangement joins TRBV5-1 to TRBJ2-1; 10 positions match TRBD2. The CDR3 is 15 amino acids. Per germline, CDR1 SGHRS and CDR2 YFSETQ. V was pared by 1 base and J by 7 bases, with 5 bases of the junction left unmatched.

This clonotype was seen at least ten times. CDR3 in amino acids: CASSLVAGLFQPQHF. Written as DNA, the CDR3 is TGTGCCAGCAGCTTAGTTGCAGGGCTCTTTCAGCCCCAGCATTTT. The V gene is TRBV7-8, the J gene TRBJ1-5, with a tentative D call TRBD1 (5 bases). Between the trimmed V and J ends, which lost 1 base and 6 bases, there was a span of 13 bases. There are 15 residues in the CDR3. Germline assignment: CDR1 SGHVS and CDR2 FQNEAQ.

This clonotype was observed many times. CDR3: CASRRGSQETQYF. The CDR3 nucleotides read TGTGCCAGCAGACGGGGCAGCCAAGAGACCCAGTACTTC. V gene TRBV9 combines with J gene TRBJ2-5; D possibly matches TRBD1 or TRBD2 (5 bases each). There are 13 residues in the CDR3. Germline V gene data show CDR1 as SGDLS and CDR2 as YYNGEE. Trimming cost V 5 bases and J 1 base, with 9 bases left between them. Supplemented by reference TRBV9 and TRBJ2-5, the full variable domain reads DSGVTQTPKHLITATGQRVTLRCSPRSGDLSVYWYQQSLDQGLQFLIQYYNGEERAKGNILERFSAQQFPDLHSELNLSSLELGDSALYFCASRRGSQETQYFGPGTRLLVL.

In this sample, this clonotype turned up a few times. This chain uses TRBV5-1 with TRBJ2-7; 12 bases match TRBD1. Germline assignment: CDR1 SGHRS and CDR2 YFSETQ. The V gene end was trimmed by 0 bases and the J gene end by 2 bases; junction bases not matched to a gene: 0. The CDR3 is 15 residues long. The CDR3 is CASSLGDRGPYEQYF. The CDR3, as DNA: TGCGCCAGCAGCTTGGGGGACAGGGGGCCCTACGAGCAGTACTTC.

This clonotype was counted many times. The V gene is TRBV6-1, the J gene TRBJ1-3, with 7 nucleotides matching TRBD1. CDR1 and CDR2 from the germline V gene are MNHNS and SASEGT. J gave up 1 base and V 7 bases, and 4 bases lay outside the gene matches. This CDR3 spans 14 amino acids. The CDR3 spells CASKQTGSGNTIYF. The DNA of the CDR3 is TGTGCCAGCAAGCAGACAGGGTCTGGAAACACCATATATTTT.

This chain links TRBV7-3 with TRBJ2-1; D is possibly TRBD2 (5 bases). V was trimmed by 5 bases and J by 5 bases, leaving 16 bases between them. CDR1 is SGHTA, CDR2 FQGTGA, per germline. The CDR3 extends over 15 amino acids. DNA for the CDR3: TGTGCCAGCAGCCCTCACGGGCGGGCCGACAATGAGCAGTTCTTC. Encoded protein: CASSPHGRADNEQFF.

J is TRBJ1-2 and V is TRBV4-1; D might be TRBD1 (6 bases). This CDR3 has 13 amino acids. Trimming removed 8 bases at V and 13 bases at J, with 23 bases between. CDR1 and CDR2 from the germline V gene are MGHRA and YSYEKL. The CDR3 DNA is TGCGCCAGCGTAAAAGACGGGGGGCAAGAGATCACCTTC. This gives the protein CASVKDGGQEITF.

V and J are TRBV2 and TRBJ1-6; D is perhaps TRBD1 (5 bases). The ends were cut back, 6 bases at V and 5 bases at J, with 14 bases in the middle. Looked up from germline, CDR1 is SNHLY and CDR2 is FYNNEI. The CDR3 spans 15 residues. In DNA, the CDR3 is TGTGCCAGCAGAGGAGGGGCCGCCAATAATTCACCCCTCCACTTT. Protein: CASRGGAANNSPLHF.

The V gene is TRBV30, the J gene TRBJ2-1, with D unresolved. With 2 bases removed from V and 5 bases from J, the gap between germline ends came to 7 bases. The CDR3 consists of 12 residues. CDR1 is GTSNPN and CDR2 is SVGIG in the germline V gene (reference sequence). CDR3 in amino acids: CAWSWANNEQFF. The CDR3 DNA follows: TGTGCCTGGAGTTGGGCGAACAATGAGCAGTTCTTC.

This clonotype has ten or more counts. This sequence joins TRBV14 and TRBJ1-2, with TRBD1 matching 8 bases. Germline values: CDR1 SGHDN, CDR2 FVKESK. This CDR3 has 15 amino acids. V shed 1 base and J 2 bases; nucleotides not matched to a gene: 3. The CDR3 nucleotides are TGTGCCAGCAGCCAAGTTCAGGGGGCGAACTATGGCTACACCTTC. It specifies CASSQVQGANYGYTF.